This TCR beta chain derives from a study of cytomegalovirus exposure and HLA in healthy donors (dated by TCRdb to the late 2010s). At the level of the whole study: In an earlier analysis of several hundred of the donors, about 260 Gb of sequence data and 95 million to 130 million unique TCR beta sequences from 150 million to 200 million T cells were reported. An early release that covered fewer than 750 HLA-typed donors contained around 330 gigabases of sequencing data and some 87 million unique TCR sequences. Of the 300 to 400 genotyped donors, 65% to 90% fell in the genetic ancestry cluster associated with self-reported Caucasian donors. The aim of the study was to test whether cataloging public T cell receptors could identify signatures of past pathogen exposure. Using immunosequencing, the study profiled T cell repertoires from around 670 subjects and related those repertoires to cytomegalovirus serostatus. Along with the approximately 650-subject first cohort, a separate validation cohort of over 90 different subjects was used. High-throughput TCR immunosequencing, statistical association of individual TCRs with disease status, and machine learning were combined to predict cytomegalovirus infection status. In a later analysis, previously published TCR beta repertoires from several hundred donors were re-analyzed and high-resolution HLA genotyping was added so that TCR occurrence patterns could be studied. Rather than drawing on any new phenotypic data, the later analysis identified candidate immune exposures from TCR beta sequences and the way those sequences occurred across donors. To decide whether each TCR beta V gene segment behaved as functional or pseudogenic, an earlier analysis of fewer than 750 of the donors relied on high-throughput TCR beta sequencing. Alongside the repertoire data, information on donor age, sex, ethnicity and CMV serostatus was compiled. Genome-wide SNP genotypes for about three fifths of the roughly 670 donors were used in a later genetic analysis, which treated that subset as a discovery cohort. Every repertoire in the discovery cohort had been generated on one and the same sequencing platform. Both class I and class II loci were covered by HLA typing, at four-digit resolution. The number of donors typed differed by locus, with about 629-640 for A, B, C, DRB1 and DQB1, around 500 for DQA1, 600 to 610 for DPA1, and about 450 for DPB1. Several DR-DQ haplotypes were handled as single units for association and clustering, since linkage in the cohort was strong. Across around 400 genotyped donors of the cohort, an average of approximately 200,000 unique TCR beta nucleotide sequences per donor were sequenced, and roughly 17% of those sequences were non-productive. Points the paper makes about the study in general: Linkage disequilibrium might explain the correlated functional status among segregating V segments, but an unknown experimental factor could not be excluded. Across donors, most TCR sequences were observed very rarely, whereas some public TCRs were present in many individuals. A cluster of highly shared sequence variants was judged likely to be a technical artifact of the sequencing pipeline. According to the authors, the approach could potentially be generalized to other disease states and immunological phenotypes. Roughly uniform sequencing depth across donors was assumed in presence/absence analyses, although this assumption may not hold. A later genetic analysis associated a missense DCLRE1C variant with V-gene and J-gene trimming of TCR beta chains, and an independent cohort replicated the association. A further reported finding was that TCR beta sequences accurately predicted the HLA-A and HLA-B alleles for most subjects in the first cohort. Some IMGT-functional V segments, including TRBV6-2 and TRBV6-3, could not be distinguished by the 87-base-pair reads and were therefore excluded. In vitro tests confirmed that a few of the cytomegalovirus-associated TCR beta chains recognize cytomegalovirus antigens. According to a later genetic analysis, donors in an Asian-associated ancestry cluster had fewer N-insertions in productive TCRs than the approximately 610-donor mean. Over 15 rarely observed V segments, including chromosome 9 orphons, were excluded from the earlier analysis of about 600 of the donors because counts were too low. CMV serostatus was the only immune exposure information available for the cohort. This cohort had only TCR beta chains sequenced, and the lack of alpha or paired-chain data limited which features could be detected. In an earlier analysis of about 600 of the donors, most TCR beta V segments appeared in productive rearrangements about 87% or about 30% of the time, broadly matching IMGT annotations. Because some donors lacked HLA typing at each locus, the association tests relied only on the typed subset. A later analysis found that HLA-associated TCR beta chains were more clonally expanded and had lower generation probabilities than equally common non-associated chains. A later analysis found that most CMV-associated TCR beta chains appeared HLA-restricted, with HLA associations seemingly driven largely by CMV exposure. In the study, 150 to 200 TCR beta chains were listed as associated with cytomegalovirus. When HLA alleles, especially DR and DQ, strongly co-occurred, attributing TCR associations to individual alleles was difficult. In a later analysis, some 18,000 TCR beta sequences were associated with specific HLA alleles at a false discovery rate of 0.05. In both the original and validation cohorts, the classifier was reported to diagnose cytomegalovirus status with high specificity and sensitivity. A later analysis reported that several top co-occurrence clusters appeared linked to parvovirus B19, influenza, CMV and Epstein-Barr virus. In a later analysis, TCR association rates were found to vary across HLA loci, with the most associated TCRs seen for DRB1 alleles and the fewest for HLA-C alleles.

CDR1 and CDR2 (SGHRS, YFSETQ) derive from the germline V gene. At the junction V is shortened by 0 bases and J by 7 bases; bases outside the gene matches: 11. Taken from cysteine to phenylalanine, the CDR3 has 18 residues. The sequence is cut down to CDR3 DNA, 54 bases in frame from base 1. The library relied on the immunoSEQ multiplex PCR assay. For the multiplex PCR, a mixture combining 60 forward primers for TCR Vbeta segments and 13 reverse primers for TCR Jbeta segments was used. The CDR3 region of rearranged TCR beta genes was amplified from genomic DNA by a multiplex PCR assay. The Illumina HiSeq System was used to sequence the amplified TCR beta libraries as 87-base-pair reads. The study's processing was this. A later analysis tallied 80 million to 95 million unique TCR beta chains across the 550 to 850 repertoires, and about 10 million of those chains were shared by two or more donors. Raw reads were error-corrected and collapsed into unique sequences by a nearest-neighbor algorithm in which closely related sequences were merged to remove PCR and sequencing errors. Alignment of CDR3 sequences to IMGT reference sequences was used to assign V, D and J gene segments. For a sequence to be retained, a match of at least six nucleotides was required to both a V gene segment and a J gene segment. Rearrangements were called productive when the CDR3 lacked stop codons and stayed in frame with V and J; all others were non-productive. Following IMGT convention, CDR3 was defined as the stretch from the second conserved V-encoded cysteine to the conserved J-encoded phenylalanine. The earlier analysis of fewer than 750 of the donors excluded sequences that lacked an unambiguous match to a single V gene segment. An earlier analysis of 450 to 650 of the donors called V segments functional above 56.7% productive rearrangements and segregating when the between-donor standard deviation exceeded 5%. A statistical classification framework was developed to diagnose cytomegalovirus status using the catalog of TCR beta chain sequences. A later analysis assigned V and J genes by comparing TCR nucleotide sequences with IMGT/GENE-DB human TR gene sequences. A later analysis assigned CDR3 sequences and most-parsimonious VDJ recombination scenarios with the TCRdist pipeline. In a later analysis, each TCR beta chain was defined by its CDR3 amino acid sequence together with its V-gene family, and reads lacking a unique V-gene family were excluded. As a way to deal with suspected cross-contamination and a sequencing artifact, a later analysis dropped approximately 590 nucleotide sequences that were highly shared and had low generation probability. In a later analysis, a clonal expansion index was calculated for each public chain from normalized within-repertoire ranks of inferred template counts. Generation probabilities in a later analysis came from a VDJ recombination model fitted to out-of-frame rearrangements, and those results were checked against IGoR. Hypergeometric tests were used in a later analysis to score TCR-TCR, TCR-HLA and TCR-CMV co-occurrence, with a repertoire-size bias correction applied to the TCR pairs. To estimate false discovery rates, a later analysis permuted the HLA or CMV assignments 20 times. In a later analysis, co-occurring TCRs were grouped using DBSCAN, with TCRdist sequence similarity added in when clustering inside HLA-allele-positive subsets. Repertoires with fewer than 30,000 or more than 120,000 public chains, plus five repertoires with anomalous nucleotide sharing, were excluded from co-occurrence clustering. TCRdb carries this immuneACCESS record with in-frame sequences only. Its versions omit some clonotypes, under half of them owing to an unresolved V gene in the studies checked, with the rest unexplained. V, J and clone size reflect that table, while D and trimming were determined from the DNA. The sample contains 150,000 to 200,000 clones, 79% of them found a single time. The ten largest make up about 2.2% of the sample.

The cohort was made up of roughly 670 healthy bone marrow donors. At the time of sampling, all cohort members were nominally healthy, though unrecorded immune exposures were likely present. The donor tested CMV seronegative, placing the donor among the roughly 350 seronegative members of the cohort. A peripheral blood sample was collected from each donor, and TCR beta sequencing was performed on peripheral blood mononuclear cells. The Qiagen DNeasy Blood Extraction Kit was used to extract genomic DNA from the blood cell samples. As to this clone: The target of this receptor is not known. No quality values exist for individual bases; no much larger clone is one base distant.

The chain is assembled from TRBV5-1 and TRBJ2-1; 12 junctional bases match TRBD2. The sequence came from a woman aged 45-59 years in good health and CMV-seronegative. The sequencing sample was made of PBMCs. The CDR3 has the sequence CASSLGPTSGGSRNEQFF. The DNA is TGCGCCAGCAGCTTGGGCCCGACTAGCGGGGGAAGTCGGAATGAGCAGTTCTTC.